This TCR beta chain is from a study of cytomegalovirus exposure and HLA in healthy donors. Turning to this clone: What it recognizes is unknown.

The PCR employed 60 Vbeta primers together with 13 Jbeta primers. Clones were read by immunoSEQ multiplex PCR, and TCRdb kept only the in-frame ones, dropping some. The sample holds some 190,000 clones; roughly 87% are singletons and the top ten take around 0.99%. General study points: Earlier results showed most TCR beta V segments being productive about 90% or about 30% of the time. In a later analysis, productive TCRs from donors in an Asian-associated ancestry cluster reportedly carried fewer N-insertions than the cohort mean. Sequencing depth across donors, presence/absence analyses assumed, was roughly uniform.

Donors were nominally healthy when sampled, though unrecorded immune exposures were likely. Germline lookup yields CDR1 SGHRS and CDR2 YFSETQ. Trimming shortened V by 4 bases and J by 5 bases, and 12 bases separated the two germline ends. The CDR3 is 14 residues long. The genes are TRBV5-1 and TRBJ2-2, with D perhaps TRBD1 (6 bases). The receptor was isolated from a boy between 2 and 10 years old in good health and CMV-seronegative. Sequenced sample: PBMCs. The CDR3 coding sequence is TGCGCCAGCAGCGGGCTCCAGGGGACCGGGGAGCTGTTTTTT. The encoded protein is CASSGLQGTGELFF.